Listed below are T cell receptor beta chains from one sample, sequenced in a study of blood T cells in healthy people across ages. MiXCR, run by TCRdb on the 5' RACE reads, gives a single entry per CDR3 protein. This table has roughly 700,000 distinct CDR3 sequences, approximately 50% appearing once. The specimen sequenced was blood. These TCRs come from a woman aged 55-70 years in good health. Both conserved end residues are part of each CDR3.

TRBV20-1	16	TRBJ1-6	CSARGVEGNWDSPLHF
TRBV12-3/TRBV12-4	14	TRBJ1-1	CASSLATGNTEAFF
TRBV21-1	13	TRBJ2-5	CASSLDRSYKQYF
TRBV20-1	12	.	CSARQVSYEQYF
TRBV28	11	TRBJ1-5	CASGQLQPQHF
TRBV6-5	12	TRBJ2-7	CASTSRDYEQYF
TRBV5-1	13	TRBJ2-7	CASSSRPGYEQYF
TRBV7-2	15	TRBJ2-7	CASSFRGRAPYEQYF
TRBV5-1	13	TRBJ2-3	CASSLMGSDTQYF
TRBV7-2	18	TRBJ2-1	CASSLASQGGVRYNEQFF
TRBV28	12	TRBJ2-7	CASGFSAYEQYF
TRBV11-2	14	TRBJ2-7	CASSLWASSYERYF
TRBV6-2/TRBV6-3	15	TRBJ1-2	CATLSPRKANYGYTF
TRBV5-1	14	TRBJ1-2	CASSYDHNNYGYTF